This TCR beta chain was obtained from a study of CD8+CD57+ T cells in acquired aplastic anemia. The sequenced patients had an expansion of CD8+CD57+ cells seen by flow cytometry. CDR1 is LGHNA, CDR2 YNFKEQ, per germline. The CDR3 extends over 16 amino acids. The V end lost 4 bases, the J end lost 3 bases, and 19 bases lay between the germline ends. This clonotype has just a few counts. It was genomic DNA that served as the template for profiling TCR beta VDJ and CDR3. One entry per CDR3 protein, called by TCRdb with MiXCR from the reads. The sample contains 450,000 to 600,000 distinct CDR3 sequences, roughly 34% of which appear only once.

This clonotype was obtained from a human donor with aplastic anemia. What was sequenced was sorted CD4+, CD8+, or CD8+CD57+ T cells (not recorded which) from PBMCs. V and J are TRBV4-2 and TRBJ2-7; no reliable D call. The CDR3 is CASSLRVANRLYEQYF. The CDR3 DNA is TGTGCCAGCAGCCTTAGGGTGGCAAATCGTCTCTACGAGCAGTACTTC.